This TCR beta chain was profiled in a study of T cells in Graves' hyperthyroidism and ophthalmopathy. Diagnosis relied on clinical symptoms, serum thyroxine and TRAb, thyroid ultrasound and orbital computed tomography. This clonotype appeared a few times. There were TCR beta CDR3 regions amplified from RNA transcripts. Carried out on the TCR CDR3, a first-round RT-PCR used the HTBI primer set. One entry per CDR3 protein, called by TCRdb with MiXCR from the multiplex PCR reads. The table lists 600,000 to 700,000 distinct CDR3 sequences, roughly 45% of them singletons, with 7% to 7.5% in the top ten. There are 12 residues in the CDR3. Germline V CDR1 and CDR2: SNHLY, FYNNEI. With V trimmed by 8 bases and J by 5 bases, 4 bases remained unmatched.

The genes are TRBV2 and TRBJ1-2; 8 bases fit TRBD1. The receptor was derived from an adult man with Graves' disease, either hyperthyroidism or ophthalmopathy (not recorded which). Sequenced sample: peripheral blood or thyroid tissue (not recorded which). CDR3 nucleotides: TGTGCCAGCCAGGGGGCTGAGTATGGCTACACCTTC. Its protein product is CASQGAEYGYTF.